This T cell receptor (beta chain) comes out of a study of T cell responses to AZD1222 COVID-19 vaccine. Points from the study as a whole: Distributed over spike, vaccine-associated CD4 TCRs predominated at 160-218 and 743-854. Repertoires were sampled only after the peak T cell response. Two AZD1222 administrations were followed by greater Spike-specific TCR breadth and depth. Possibly, clonal diversity was underestimated; donors were largely white British and included more females.

Assay: immunoSEQ multiplex PCR; the TCRdb copy retains only in-frame clones and omits some. Among about 76,000 clones listed, around three quarters were seen once. A note on this clone: As yet, its antigen is unknown.

Germline-derived CDR1 and CDR2 are MNHNS and SASEGT. This CDR3 has 14 amino acids. V was shortened by 8 bases and J by 1 base, with 14 bases between the two germline ends. The receptor's source is an adult who received the MenACWY meningococcal vaccine as a control. The gene calls are TRBV6-1 and TRBJ1-1; the D is unclear. The sample consisted of peripheral blood, taken 28 days after the second dose of the MenACWY control vaccine. This CDR3 is CASARDHANTEAFF. The CDR3 region has the DNA TGTGCCAGCGCACGGGATCACGCGAACACTGAAGCTTTCTTT.